This passage covers 32 T cell receptor beta chains from one sample sequenced in a study of response to subunit inactivated influenza vaccine. TCRdb independently ran MiXCR on the RT-PCR reads; one entry per CDR3 protein. The sample has around 320,000 distinct CDR3 sequences, approximately 23% seen once. Specimen: PBMCs from blood, collected less than 22 months after vaccination. The receptors were gathered from a man between 50 and 69 years old who received an inactivated influenza vaccine.

The rearrangement links TRBV11-2 to TRBJ2-7, with TRBD2 identical over 9 bases. Germline CDR1 reads SGHAT; CDR2 reads FQNNGV. V lost 6 bases and J lost 0; bases outside the gene matches: 6. This CDR3 region has 15 residues. As DNA, the CDR3 is TGTGCCAGCAGTGTAAGCGGGGGGACCTCCTACGAGCAGTACTTC. It specifies CASSVSGGTSYEQYF.

V usage is TRBV18 and J usage is TRBJ1-1; unclear D gene. Germline CDR1 reads KGHSH; CDR2 reads LQKENI. CDR3 length: 14 amino acids. Trimming shortened V by 3 bases and J by 0 bases, and 8 bases separated the two germline ends. CDR3 DNA sequence: TGTGCCAGCTCACCGAAACCCATGAACACTGAAGCTTTCTTT. Amino acid sequence: CASSPKPMNTEAFF.

The table lists this clonotype with a few counts. V is TRBV20-1 and J is TRBJ2-3; 7 bases fit TRBD2. CDR3 length: 13 amino acids. V gave up 2 bases and J gave up 2 bases; unmatched junction bases: 1. CDR1 is DFQATT and CDR2 is SNEGSKA in the germline V gene (reference sequence). The CDR3 DNA is TGCAGTGCTAGACTAGCGGTCACAGATACGCAGTATTTT. This sequence encodes CSARLAVTDTQYF.

The table lists this clonotype with a few counts. The genes are TRBV5-5 and TRBJ1-5; D is uncertain. Germline loops: CDR1 SGHKS, CDR2 YYEKEE (reference sequence). There are 13 residues in the CDR3. The ends were cut back, 3 bases at V and 7 bases at J, with 11 bases in the middle. The CDR3 reads CASSWVGGQPQHF. The CDR3, as DNA: TGTGCCAGCAGCTGGGTCGGCGGCCAGCCCCAGCATTTT.

This clonotype has just a few counts. V gene TRBV12-3 or TRBV12-4 combines with J gene TRBJ2-2, with 9 bases aligning to TRBD2. The CDR3 consists of 14 residues. V gave up 3 bases and J gave up 7 bases; unmatched junction bases: 3. The CDR3 sequence is CASSFSGSDGELFF. For the CDR3, the DNA is TGTGCCAGCAGTTTTAGCGGGAGTGACGGGGAGCTGTTTTTT.

V is TRBV6-2 or TRBV6-3 and J is TRBJ2-5; weak D call: TRBD2 (6 bases). The germline gives CDR1 MNHEY, CDR2 SVGEGT. This CDR3 region has 16 residues. The V end lost 6 bases, the J end lost 1 base, and 18 bases lay between the germline ends. The CDR3 reads CASRRTGTGGQETQYF. Written as DNA, the CDR3 is TGTGCCAGCAGACGAACCGGGACTGGCGGCCAAGAGACCCAGTACTTC.

The gene calls are TRBV28 and TRBJ1-5; 7 nucleotides match TRBD1. The germline gives CDR1 MDHEN, CDR2 SYDVKM. The V gene end was trimmed by 3 bases and the J gene end by 6 bases; junction bases not matched to a gene: 5. The length of the CDR3 is 14 residues. CDR3 residues: CASSFGTASQPQHF. The DNA of the CDR3 is TGTGCCAGCAGTTTCGGGACAGCAAGTCAGCCCCAGCATTTT.

This clonotype was recorded at least ten times. Here the CDR3 DNA reads TGTGCCAGCAGTCCCCGGACGTCTCGAGGGACTGAAGCTTTCTTT. It codes for CASSPRTSRGTEAFF. This chain joins TRBV27 and TRBJ1-1; unclear D gene. Trimming removed 5 bases from V and 5 bases from J, with 18 bases in between. This CDR3 contains 15 residues. Germline V lookup: CDR1 MNHEY, CDR2 SMNVEV (reference sequence).

This chain uses TRBV7-9 with TRBJ1-1; D unresolved. The CDR3 totals 15 residues. Germline lookup yields CDR1 SEHNR and CDR2 FQNEAQ (reference sequence). The ends were cut back, 5 bases at V and 8 bases at J, with 21 bases in the middle. CDR3 nucleotide sequence: TGTGCCAGCAGCCGGGGTGGTTTTAGGGAGGTGGAAGCTTTCTTT. Its protein product is CASSRGGFREVEAFF. Combining the CDR3 with reference TRBV7-9 and TRBJ1-1 gives the whole variable domain DTGVSQNPRHKITKRGQNVTFRCDPISEHNRLYWYRQTLGQGPEFLTYFQNEAQLEKSRLLSDRFSAERPKGSFSTLEIQRTEQGDSAMYLCASSRGGFREVEAFFGQGTRLTVV.

This clonotype was detected only a few times. This chain connects TRBV7-2 to TRBJ2-7; D call uncertain. V lost 5 bases and J lost 6, with 8 bases in between. Per germline, CDR1 SGHTA and CDR2 FQGNSA. This CDR3 is built from 11 residues. The chain's CDR3 is CASSPGPEQYF. The CDR3, as DNA: TGTGCCAGCAGCCCTGGACCCGAGCAGTACTTC.

This chain links TRBV7-9 with TRBJ1-1; no firm D call. CDR1 and CDR2 (germline): SEHNR, FQNEAQ (reference sequence). V dropped 5 bases and J dropped 1 base, with 11 bases sitting between them. The CDR3 has 14 amino acids. The CDR3: CASSIRGGNTEAFF. CDR3 sequence (DNA): TGTGCCAGCAGCATCCGTGGAGGGAACACTGAAGCTTTCTTT.

The genes are TRBV4-2 and TRBJ1-1, with D hard to call. Germline V gene data show CDR1 as LGHNA and CDR2 as YNFKEQ. V lost 2 bases, J lost 0 bases, and 10 bases lay in between. The CDR3 covers 15 residues. The DNA for the CDR3 is TGTGCCAGCAGCCAAACCCCGACGTTGAACACTGAAGCTTTCTTT. Translated: CASSQTPTLNTEAFF.

This chain connects TRBV28 to TRBJ1-6; D is uncertain. Germline lookup yields CDR1 MDHEN and CDR2 SYDVKM. V lost 5 bases and J lost 0, with 2 bases in between. The CDR3 is 13 residues long. The CDR3 loop is CASSPSYNSPLHF. The CDR3 DNA reads TGTGCCAGCAGTCCCTCCTATAATTCACCCCTCCACTTT.

This clonotype came up a few times. The rearrangement uses TRBV20-1 and TRBJ1-1; D not certain. This CDR3 region has 14 residues. The germline V gene has CDR1 DFQATT and CDR2 SNEGSKA (reference sequence). The ends were cut back, 1 base at V and 1 base at J, with 10 bases in the middle. The CDR3 reads CSARASAANTEAFF. For the CDR3, the DNA is TGCAGTGCTAGAGCCTCCGCAGCGAACACTGAAGCTTTCTTT.

In this sample, this clonotype turned up a few times. The chain employs TRBV5-1 and TRBJ1-1; TRBD1 might be the D (5 bases). CDR3 length: 17 amino acids. Germline V gene lookup returns CDR1 SGHRS and CDR2 YFSETQ. Trimming removed 4 bases from V and 0 bases from J, with 19 bases in between. The CDR3 nucleotides read TGCGCCAGCAGCCCCGACGGGGGACCTTTCATGAACACTGAAGCTTTCTTT. Translated, it gives CASSPDGGPFMNTEAFF. Full variable domain (rest looked up from reference TRBV5-1 and TRBJ1-1): KAGVTQTPRYLIKTRGQQVTLSCSPISGHRSVSWYQQTPGQGLQFLFEYFSETQRNKGNFPGRFSGRQFSNSRSEMNVSTLELGDSALYLCASSPDGGPFMNTEAFFGQGTRLTVV.

The chain has TRBV10-1 and TRBJ2-1; TRBD1 is a possible D gene (6 bases). CDR3 length: 15 residues. Germline CDR1 reads WNHNN; CDR2 reads SYGVQD (reference sequence). Trimming removed 3 bases at V and 2 bases at J, with 11 bases between. The CDR3 sequence: CASSDTGSAYNEQFF. In DNA, the CDR3 is TGCGCCAGCAGTGATACAGGGAGCGCCTACAATGAGCAGTTCTTC.

This clonotype was detected ten times or more. The chain carries TRBV7-9 and TRBJ1-3; D might be TRBD1 (6 bases). The CDR3 sequence is 14 residues long. Germline V gene data show CDR1 as SEHNR and CDR2 as FQNEAQ (reference sequence). Trimming took 5 bases from V and 4 from J, leaving 12 bases between them. CDR3: CASSPETGGNTIYF. The DNA of the CDR3 is TGTGCCAGCAGCCCGGAGACAGGAGGAAACACCATATATTTT. The full variable domain, in which reference TRBV7-9 and TRBJ1-3 provide the parts outside the CDR3, is DTGVSQNPRHKITKRGQNVTFRCDPISEHNRLYWYRQTLGQGPEFLTYFQNEAQLEKSRLLSDRFSAERPKGSFSTLEIQRTEQGDSAMYLCASSPETGGNTIYFGEGSWLTVV.

V is TRBV12-3 or TRBV12-4 and J is TRBJ1-4; tentative D call: TRBD1 (6 bases). The CDR3 covers 14 residues. The V end lost 5 bases, the J end lost 5 bases, and 12 bases lay between the germline ends. The CDR3 loop reads CASSPGAPNEKLFF. The CDR3 DNA sequence: TGTGCCAGCAGTCCAGGGGCCCCGAATGAAAAACTGTTTTTT.

This clonotype occurred a few times. The chain combines TRBV29-1 with TRBJ2-3; 7 nucleotides match TRBD2. Germline loops: CDR1 SQVTM, CDR2 ANQGSEA. V gave up 3 bases and J gave up 1 base; unmatched junction bases: 4. The CDR3 spans 14 residues. CDR3 loop: CSVDPLAGTDTQYF. The CDR3, as DNA: TGCAGCGTTGATCCCCTAGCGGGCACAGATACGCAGTATTTT.

This clonotype was seen at least ten times. This chain links TRBV3-1 with TRBJ1-2; D unclear. V shed 4 bases and J shed 7 bases, with 13 bases lying between them. The CDR3 covers 13 residues. The germline V gene has CDR1 LGHDT and CDR2 YNNKEL (reference sequence). This chain's CDR3 is CASSPSSTAGYTF. In nucleotides, the CDR3 is TGTGCCAGCAGCCCGTCGAGTACCGCTGGCTACACCTTC.

This chain connects TRBV11-2 to TRBJ2-5; D may match TRBD1 or TRBD2 (6 bases each). Trimming removed 1 base at V and 5 bases at J, with 14 bases between. CDR1 is SGHAT and CDR2 is FQNNGV in the germline V gene. The CDR3 has 15 residues. The CDR3 is CASSLVGGSPETQYF. CDR3 bases: TGTGCCAGCAGCTTAGTAGGGGGGAGCCCGGAGACCCAGTACTTC.

This clonotype was seen more than once but under ten times. J is TRBJ2-1 and V is TRBV29-1, with D unresolved. Germline CDR1 reads SQVTM; CDR2 reads ANQGSEA. The CDR3 extends over 15 amino acids. V lost 8 bases, J lost 5 bases, and 22 bases lay in between. The DNA for the CDR3 is TGCAGCCACATACCGGCTATCCTTACTAACAATGAGCAGTTCTTC. It yields the protein CSHIPAILTNNEQFF.

The rearrangement links TRBV6-5 to TRBJ2-3, with 8 bases matching TRBD1. The CDR3 is 15 residues long. Germline CDR1 reads MNHEY; CDR2 reads SVGAGI. J was trimmed by 6 bases and V by 3 bases; bases with no gene match: 8. For the CDR3, the DNA is TGTGCCAGCAGTTATAAGGGCCAGGGGGCTGATACGCAGTATTTT. Translation: CASSYKGQGADTQYF.

V and J are TRBV19 and TRBJ2-2; 8 bases agree with TRBD1. CDR3 length equals 14 residues. Germline CDR1 reads LNHDA; CDR2 reads SQIVND (reference sequence). V lost 6 bases and J lost 2; bases outside the gene matches: 2. The CDR3 reads CASSDRGNTGELFF. CDR3 in DNA: TGTGCCAGTAGCGACAGGGGAAACACCGGGGAGCTGTTTTTT. The full variable domain, with the rest looked up from reference TRBV19 and TRBJ2-2, is DGGITQSPKYLFRKEGQNVTLSCEQNLNHDAMYWYRQDPGQGLRLIYYSQIVNDFQKGDIAEGYSVSREKKESFPLTVTSAQKNPTAFYLCASSDRGNTGELFFGEGSRLTVL.

This clonotype was seen ten or more times. V gene TRBV20-1 combines with J gene TRBJ1-2, with D unclear. V gave up 3 bases and J gave up 8 bases, with 10 bases separating them. The CDR3 spans 11 residues. Germline V gene sequence: CDR1 DFQATT, CDR2 SNEGSKA (reference sequence). The CDR3 nucleotides are TGCAGTGCTAGCATTAGGAGCGGCTACACCTTC. Protein sequence: CSASIRSGYTF.

J is TRBJ2-5 and V is TRBV5-1; D remains ambiguous. Germline CDR1 is SGHRS and CDR2 is YFSETQ. V was shortened by 6 bases and J by 5 bases, with 17 bases between the two germline ends. This CDR3 spans 14 amino acids. This CDR3 reads CASNPSIRPETQYF. The CDR3 bases are TGCGCCAGCAACCCGTCCATCCGGCCGGAGACCCAGTACTTC.

The rearrangement joins TRBV29-1 to TRBJ1-1; 8 bases fit TRBD1. The CDR3 extends over 15 amino acids. Trimming cost V 3 bases and J 0 bases; bases outside gene matches: 6. Germline V CDR1 and CDR2: SQVTM, ANQGSEA. The DNA of the CDR3 is TGCAGCGTTGAGGTCTGGGGACAGGTGAACACTGAAGCTTTCTTT. Amino acid sequence: CSVEVWGQVNTEAFF.

V and J are TRBV5-1 and TRBJ1-1; a possible D gene is TRBD1 (5 bases). V shed 4 bases and J shed 5 bases, with 12 bases lying between them. The length of the CDR3 is 13 residues. From germline, CDR1 is SGHRS and CDR2 YFSETQ. DNA for the CDR3: TGCGCCAGCAGCCTCTTCGGGGGGACTGAAGCTTTCTTT. Residues: CASSLFGGTEAFF.

The rearrangement uses TRBV10-3 and TRBJ1-2; TRBD1 matches at 10 bases. Germline V lookup: CDR1 ENHRY, CDR2 SYGVKD. This CDR3 spans 15 amino acids. The J segment lost 8 bases and the V segment lost 10 bases, leaving 16 bases of the junction unmatched. The CDR3 loop is CASGPPPGQGKGYTF. CDR3 DNA sequence: TGTGCCAGCGGACCACCCCCGGGACAGGGGAAGGGCTACACCTTC.

There are a few counts of this clonotype. The chain links TRBV20-1 to TRBJ2-1, with 7 bases identical to TRBD1. The CDR3 is 14 amino acids. Germline assignment: CDR1 DFQATT and CDR2 SNEGSKA (reference sequence). V shed 6 bases and J 2 bases; nucleotides not matched to a gene: 7. The CDR3: CSAKTGNAYNEQFF. CDR3 nucleotides: TGCAGTGCCAAGACAGGGAATGCCTACAATGAGCAGTTCTTC.

This clonotype was observed a single time. J is TRBJ2-2 and V is TRBV11-2; no reliable D call. Trimming removed 0 bases at V and 6 bases at J, with 14 bases between. Germline assignment: CDR1 SGHAT and CDR2 FQNNGV. CDR3 length: 16 residues. Here the CDR3 reads CASSLEFSGNAGELFF. For the CDR3, the DNA is TGTGCCAGCAGCTTAGAGTTCTCCGGCAACGCCGGGGAGCTGTTTTTT.

The chain employs TRBV27 and TRBJ2-3, with TRBD2 matching over 10 bases. With V trimmed by 5 bases and J by 4 bases, 12 bases remained unmatched. CDR3 size: 17 residues. Looked up from germline, CDR1 is MNHEY and CDR2 is SMNVEV (reference sequence). The CDR3 loop is CASSGAGGPGVADTQYF. The CDR3 DNA reads as TGTGCCAGCAGTGGAGCGGGAGGGCCTGGGGTCGCAGATACGCAGTATTTT.